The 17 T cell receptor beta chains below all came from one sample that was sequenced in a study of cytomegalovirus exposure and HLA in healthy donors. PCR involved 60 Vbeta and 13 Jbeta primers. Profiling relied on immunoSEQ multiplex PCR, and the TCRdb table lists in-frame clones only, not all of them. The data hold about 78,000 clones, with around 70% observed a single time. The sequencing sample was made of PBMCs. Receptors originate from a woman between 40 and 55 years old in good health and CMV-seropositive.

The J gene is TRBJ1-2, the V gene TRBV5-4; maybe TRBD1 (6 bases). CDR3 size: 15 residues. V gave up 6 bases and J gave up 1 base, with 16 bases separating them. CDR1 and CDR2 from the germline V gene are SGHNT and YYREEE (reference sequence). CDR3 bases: TGTGCCAGCACATCTAGGGACATGAGTAACTATGGCTACACCTTC. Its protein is CASTSRDMSNYGYTF.

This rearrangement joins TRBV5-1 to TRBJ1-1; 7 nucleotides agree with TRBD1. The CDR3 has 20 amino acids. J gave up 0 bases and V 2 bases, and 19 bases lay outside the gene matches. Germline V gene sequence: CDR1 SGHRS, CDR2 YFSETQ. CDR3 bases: TGCGCCAGCAGCTTCGCAAACGTTAACCGGGACAGCCACATGAACACTGAAGCTTTCTTT. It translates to CASSFANVNRDSHMNTEAFF.

The CDR3 region is CASSYVPRLAGDEQFF. Here the CDR3 DNA reads TGTGCCAGCAGTTACGTTCCGCGACTAGCGGGAGATGAGCAGTTCTTC. The chain links TRBV6-5 to TRBJ2-1, with TRBD2 matching 12 bases. CDR3 length equals 16 residues. V lost 2 bases to trimming and J lost 8 bases; unmatched junction nucleotides: 7. Per germline, CDR1 MNHEY and CDR2 SVGAGI.

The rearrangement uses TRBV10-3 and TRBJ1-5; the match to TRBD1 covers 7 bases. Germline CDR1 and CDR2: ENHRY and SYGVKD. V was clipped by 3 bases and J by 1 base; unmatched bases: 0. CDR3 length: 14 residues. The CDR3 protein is CAISEQGSNQPQHF. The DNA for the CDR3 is TGTGCCATCAGTGAACAGGGGAGCAATCAGCCCCAGCATTTT.

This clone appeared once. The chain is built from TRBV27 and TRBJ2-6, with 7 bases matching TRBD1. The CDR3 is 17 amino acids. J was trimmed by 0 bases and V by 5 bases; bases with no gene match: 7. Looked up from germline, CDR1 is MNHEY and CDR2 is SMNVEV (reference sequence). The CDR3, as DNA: TGTGCCAGCAGTACAGGACAGGCTAGCTCTGGGGCCAACGTCCTGACTTTC. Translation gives CASSTGQASSGANVLTF.

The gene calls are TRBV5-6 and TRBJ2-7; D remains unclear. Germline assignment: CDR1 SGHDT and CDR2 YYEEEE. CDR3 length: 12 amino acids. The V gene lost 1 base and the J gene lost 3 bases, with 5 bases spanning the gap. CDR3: CASSLTDYEQYF. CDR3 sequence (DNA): TGTGCCAGCAGCTTGACAGACTACGAGCAGTACTTC.

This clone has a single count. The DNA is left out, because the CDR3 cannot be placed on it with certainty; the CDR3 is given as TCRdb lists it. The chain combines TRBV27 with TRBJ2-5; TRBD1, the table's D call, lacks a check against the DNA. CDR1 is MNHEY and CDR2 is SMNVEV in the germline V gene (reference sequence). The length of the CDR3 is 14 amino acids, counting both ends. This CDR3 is CASSFLAGKETQYF.

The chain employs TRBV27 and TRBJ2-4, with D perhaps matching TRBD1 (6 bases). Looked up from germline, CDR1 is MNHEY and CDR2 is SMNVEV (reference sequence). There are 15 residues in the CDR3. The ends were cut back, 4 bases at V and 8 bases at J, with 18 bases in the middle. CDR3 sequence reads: CASSSTGIGADIQYF. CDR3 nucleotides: TGTGCCAGCAGTTCTACAGGGATAGGGGCGGACATTCAGTACTTC.

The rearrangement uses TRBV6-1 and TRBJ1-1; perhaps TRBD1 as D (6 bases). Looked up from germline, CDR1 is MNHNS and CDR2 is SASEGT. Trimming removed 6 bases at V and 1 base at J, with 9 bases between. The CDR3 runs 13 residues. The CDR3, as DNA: TGTGCCAGCAGCCACAGGGAGAACACTGAAGCTTTCTTT. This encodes CASSHRENTEAFF.

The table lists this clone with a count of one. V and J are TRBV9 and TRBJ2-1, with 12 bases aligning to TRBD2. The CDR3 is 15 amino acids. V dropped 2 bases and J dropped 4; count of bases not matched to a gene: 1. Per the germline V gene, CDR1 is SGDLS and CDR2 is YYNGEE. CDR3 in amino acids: CASSVTSGGYNEQFF. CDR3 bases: TGTGCCAGCAGCGTGACTAGCGGGGGATACAATGAGCAGTTCTTC.

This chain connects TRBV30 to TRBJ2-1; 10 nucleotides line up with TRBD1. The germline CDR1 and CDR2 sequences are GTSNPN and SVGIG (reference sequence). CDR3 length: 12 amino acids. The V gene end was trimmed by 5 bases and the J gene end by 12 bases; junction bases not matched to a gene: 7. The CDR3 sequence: CAWSAWTGGQFF. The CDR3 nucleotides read TGTGCCTGGTCTGCGTGGACAGGGGGGCAGTTCTTC.

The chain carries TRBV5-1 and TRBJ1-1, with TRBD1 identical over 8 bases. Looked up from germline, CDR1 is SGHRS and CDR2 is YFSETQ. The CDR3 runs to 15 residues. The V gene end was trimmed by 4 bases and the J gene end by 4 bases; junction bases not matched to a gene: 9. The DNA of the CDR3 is TGCGCCAGCAGCGGGGGGCCGACAGGGGTCACTGAAGCTTTCTTT. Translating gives CASSGGPTGVTEAFF.

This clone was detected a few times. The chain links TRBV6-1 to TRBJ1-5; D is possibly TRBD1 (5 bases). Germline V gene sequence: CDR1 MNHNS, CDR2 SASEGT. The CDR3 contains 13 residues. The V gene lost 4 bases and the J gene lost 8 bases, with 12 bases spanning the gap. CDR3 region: CASSGWDLEPQHF. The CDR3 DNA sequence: TGTGCCAGCAGTGGGTGGGACTTGGAGCCCCAGCATTTT.

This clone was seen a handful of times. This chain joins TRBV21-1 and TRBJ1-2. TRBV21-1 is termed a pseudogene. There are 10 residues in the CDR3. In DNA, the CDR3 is TGTGCCAGTCTTCCCTATGGCTACACCTTC. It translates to CASLPYGYTF.

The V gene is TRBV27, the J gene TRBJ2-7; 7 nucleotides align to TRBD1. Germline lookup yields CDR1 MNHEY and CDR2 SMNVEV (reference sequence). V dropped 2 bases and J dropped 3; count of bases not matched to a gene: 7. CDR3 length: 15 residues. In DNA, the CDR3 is TGTGCCAGCAGTTTAAGGGGGCCGCCTAGCTACGAGCAGTACTTC. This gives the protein CASSLRGPPSYEQYF.

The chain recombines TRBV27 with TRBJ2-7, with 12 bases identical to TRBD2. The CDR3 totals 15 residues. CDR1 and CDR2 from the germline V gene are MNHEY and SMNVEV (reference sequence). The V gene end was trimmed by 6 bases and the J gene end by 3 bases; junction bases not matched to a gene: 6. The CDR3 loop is CASSLTSGRIYEQYF. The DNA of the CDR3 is TGTGCCAGCAGCTTAACTAGCGGGAGGATCTACGAGCAGTACTTC.

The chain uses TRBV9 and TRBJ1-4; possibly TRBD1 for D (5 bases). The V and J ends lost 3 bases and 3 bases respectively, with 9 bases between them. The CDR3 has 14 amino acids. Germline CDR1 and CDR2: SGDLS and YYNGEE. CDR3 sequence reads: CASSGWGANEKLFF. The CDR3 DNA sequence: TGTGCCAGCAGCGGATGGGGGGCTAATGAAAAACTGTTTTTT.